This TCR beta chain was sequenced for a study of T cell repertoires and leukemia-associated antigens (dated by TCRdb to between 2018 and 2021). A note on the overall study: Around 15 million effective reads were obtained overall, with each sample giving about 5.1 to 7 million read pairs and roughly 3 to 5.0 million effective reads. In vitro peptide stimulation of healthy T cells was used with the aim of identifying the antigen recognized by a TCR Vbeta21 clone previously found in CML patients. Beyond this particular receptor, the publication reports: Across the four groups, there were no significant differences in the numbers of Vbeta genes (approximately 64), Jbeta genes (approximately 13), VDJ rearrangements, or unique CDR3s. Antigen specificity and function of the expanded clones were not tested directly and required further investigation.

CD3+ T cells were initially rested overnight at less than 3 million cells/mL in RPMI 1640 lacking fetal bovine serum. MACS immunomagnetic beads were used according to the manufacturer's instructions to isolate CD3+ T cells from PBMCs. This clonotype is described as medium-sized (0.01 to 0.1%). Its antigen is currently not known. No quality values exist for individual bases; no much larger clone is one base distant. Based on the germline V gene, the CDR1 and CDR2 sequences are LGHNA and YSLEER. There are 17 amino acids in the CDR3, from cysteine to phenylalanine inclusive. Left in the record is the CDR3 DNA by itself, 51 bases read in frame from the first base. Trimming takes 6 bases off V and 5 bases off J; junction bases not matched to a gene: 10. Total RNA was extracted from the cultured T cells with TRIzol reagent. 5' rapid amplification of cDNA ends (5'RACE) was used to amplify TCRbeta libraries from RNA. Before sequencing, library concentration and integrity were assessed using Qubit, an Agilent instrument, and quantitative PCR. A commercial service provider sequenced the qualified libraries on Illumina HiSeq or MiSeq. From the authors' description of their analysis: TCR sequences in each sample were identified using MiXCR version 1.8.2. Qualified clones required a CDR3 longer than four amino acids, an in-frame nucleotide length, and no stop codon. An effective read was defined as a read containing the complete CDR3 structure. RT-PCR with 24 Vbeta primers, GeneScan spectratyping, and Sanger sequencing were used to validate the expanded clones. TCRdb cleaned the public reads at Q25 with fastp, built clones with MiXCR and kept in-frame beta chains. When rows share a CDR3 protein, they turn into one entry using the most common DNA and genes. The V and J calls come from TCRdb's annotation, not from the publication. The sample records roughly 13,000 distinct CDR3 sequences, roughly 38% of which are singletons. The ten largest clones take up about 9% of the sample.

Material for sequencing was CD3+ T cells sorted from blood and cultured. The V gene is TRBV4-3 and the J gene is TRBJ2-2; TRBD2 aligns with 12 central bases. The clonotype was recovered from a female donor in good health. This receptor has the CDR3 CASSRGLAGPRTGELFF. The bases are TGCGCCAGCAGTCGAGGACTAGCGGGACCACGGACCGGGGAGCTGTTTTTT.